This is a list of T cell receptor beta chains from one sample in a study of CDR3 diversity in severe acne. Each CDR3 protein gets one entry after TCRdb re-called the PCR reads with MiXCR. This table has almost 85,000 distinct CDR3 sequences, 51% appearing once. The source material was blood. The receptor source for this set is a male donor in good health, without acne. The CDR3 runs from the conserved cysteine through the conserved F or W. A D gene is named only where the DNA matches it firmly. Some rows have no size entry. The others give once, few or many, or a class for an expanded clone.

CDR3 protein: CASSPRGQGLTDTQYF
CDR3 DNA: TGTGCCAGCAGCCCCAGAGGGCAGGGGCTAACAGATACGCAGTATTTT
clone size: few
V gene: TRBV7-9
J gene: TRBJ2-3
D gene: .

CDR3 protein: CSAREGGGSDTQYF
CDR3 DNA: TGCAGTGCTAGAGAAGGGGGGGGCTCAGATACGCAGTATTTT
clone size: .
V gene: TRBV20-1
J gene: TRBJ2-3
D gene: .

CDR3 protein: CASSIDFQETQYF
CDR3 DNA: TGTGCCAGTAGTATAGATTTCCAAGAGACCCAGTACTTC
clone size: many
V gene: TRBV19
J gene: TRBJ2-5
D gene: .

CDR3 protein: CAISESTGELYF
CDR3 DNA: TGTGCCATCAGTGAGTCGACCGGGGAGCTGTACTTC
clone size: .
V gene: TRBV10-3
J gene: TRBJ2-7
D gene: .

CDR3 protein: CASSSTRPPSGNTIYF
CDR3 DNA: TGTGCCAGCAGCTCCACACGACCTCCCTCTGGAAACACCATATATTTT
clone size: .
V gene: TRBV7-8
J gene: TRBJ1-3
D gene: .

CDR3 protein: CASSRMENGYTF
CDR3 DNA: TGTGCCAGCAGCCGAATGGAGAATGGCTACACCTTC
clone size: .
V gene: TRBV7-9
J gene: TRBJ1-2
D gene: .

CDR3 protein: CASSPPLGLANTGELFF
CDR3 DNA: TGTGCCAGCAGTCCTCCACTTGGCCTAGCGAACACCGGGGAGCTGTTTTTT
clone size: few
V gene: TRBV11-2
J gene: TRBJ2-2
D gene: .

CDR3 protein: CSAGDSRSGNTIYF
CDR3 DNA: TGCAGTGCTGGGGACTCACGCTCTGGAAACACCATATATTTT
clone size: many
V gene: TRBV20-1
J gene: TRBJ1-3
D gene: .

CDR3 protein: CASSPRISRSSYNEQFF
CDR3 DNA: TGTGCCAGCAGTCCCCGTATCTCGAGGAGCTCCTACAATGAGCAGTTCTTC
clone size: .
V gene: TRBV6-4
J gene: TRBJ2-1
D gene: .

CDR3 protein: CSARDRTGGELFF
CDR3 DNA: TGCAGTGCTAGAGATCGGACGGGGGGGGAGCTGTTTTTT
clone size: .
V gene: TRBV20-1
J gene: TRBJ2-2
D gene: .

CDR3 protein: CATSRHSWAGGAFEQYF
CDR3 DNA: TGTGCCACCAGCAGACACAGTTGGGCCGGGGGAGCTTTCGAGCAGTACTTC
clone size: .
V gene: TRBV15
J gene: TRBJ2-7
D gene: .

CDR3 protein: CASSPALYSSGNTIYF
CDR3 DNA: TGTGCCAGCAGTCCGGCCCTCTACTCCTCTGGAAACACCATATATTTT
clone size: .
V gene: TRBV12-3/TRBV12-4
J gene: TRBJ1-3
D gene: .

CDR3 protein: CASSESGQGYEQYF
CDR3 DNA: TGCGCCAGCAGTGAGAGTGGACAGGGCTACGAGCAGTACTTC
clone size: many
V gene: TRBV10-2
J gene: TRBJ2-7
D gene: TRBD1

CDR3 protein: CASSVPGTGLSPLHF
CDR3 DNA: TGTGCCAGCAGTGTGCCGGGGACAGGGTTGTCACCCCTCCACTTT
clone size: few
V gene: TRBV6-5
J gene: TRBJ1-6
D gene: TRBD1

CDR3 protein: CASTPFGREVRANVLTF
CDR3 DNA: TGTGCCAGCACCCCGTTTGGGCGGGAAGTACGGGCCAACGTCCTGACTTTC
clone size: .
V gene: TRBV2
J gene: TRBJ2-6
D gene: .

CDR3 protein: CASSRPAGGLGYTF
CDR3 DNA: TGTGCCAGCAGCCGCCCGGCCGGGGGGCTTGGCTACACCTTC
clone size: .
V gene: TRBV7-9
J gene: TRBJ1-2
D gene: .

CDR3 protein: CASRRTGTGEQYF
CDR3 DNA: TGTGCCAGCAGACGGACCGGGACAGGGGAGCAGTACTTC
clone size: .
V gene: TRBV6-6
J gene: TRBJ2-7
D gene: TRBD1

CDR3 protein: CATSVGQGDGQPQHF
CDR3 DNA: TGTGCCACCAGTGTAGGGCAGGGAGACGGTCAGCCCCAGCATTTT
clone size: .
V gene: TRBV24-1
J gene: TRBJ1-5
D gene: .

CDR3 protein: CASSGGIGLASYEQYF
CDR3 DNA: TGCGCCAGCAGCGGAGGTATTGGACTAGCGTCCTACGAGCAGTACTTC
clone size: many
V gene: TRBV5-1
J gene: TRBJ2-7
D gene: TRBD2

CDR3 protein: CSAFGTSGGLYNEQFF
CDR3 DNA: TGCAGTGCTTTTGGGACTAGCGGGGGACTATACAATGAGCAGTTCTTC
clone size: .
V gene: TRBV20-1
J gene: TRBJ2-1
D gene: TRBD2

CDR3 protein: CSVHRVLYGYTF
CDR3 DNA: TGCAGCGTACACAGGGTGCTCTATGGCTACACCTTC
clone size: many
V gene: TRBV29-1
J gene: TRBJ1-2
D gene: .

CDR3 protein: CASSLATSASYEQYF
CDR3 DNA: TGTGCCAGCAGCTTAGCGACTAGCGCCTCCTACGAGCAGTACTTC
clone size: .
V gene: TRBV7-2
J gene: TRBJ2-7
D gene: TRBD2

CDR3 protein: CASRSRTSAGATQYF
CDR3 DNA: TGTGCCAGCAGGTCCCGGACTAGCGCCGGGGCGACCCAGTACTTC
clone size: once
V gene: TRBV2
J gene: TRBJ2-5
D gene: TRBD2

CDR3 protein: CASSLVGTGTSGDYGYTF
CDR3 DNA: TGCGCCAGCAGCCTCGTTGGGACAGGGACTTCCGGAGACTATGGCTACACCTTC
clone size: .
V gene: TRBV5-1
J gene: TRBJ1-2
D gene: TRBD1

CDR3 protein: CASSTGTSGQSYEQYF
CDR3 DNA: TGCGCCAGCAGCACAGGGACTAGCGGGCAGTCCTACGAGCAGTACTTC
clone size: .
V gene: TRBV5-1
J gene: TRBJ2-7
D gene: TRBD2

CDR3 protein: CSVPGTYSYNEQFF
CDR3 DNA: TGCAGCGTTCCCGGGACATACTCCTACAATGAGCAGTTCTTC
clone size: .
V gene: TRBV29-1
J gene: TRBJ2-1
D gene: .

CDR3 protein: CASRLRDRGPGELFF
CDR3 DNA: TGTGCCAGCAGACTCCGGGACAGGGGACCGGGGGAGCTGTTTTTT
clone size: .
V gene: TRBV5-5
J gene: TRBJ2-2
D gene: TRBD1

CDR3 protein: CASSGAAGHNYGYTF
CDR3 DNA: TGTGCCAGCAGTGGGGCAGCGGGACACAACTATGGCTACACCTTC
clone size: .
V gene: TRBV7-9
J gene: TRBJ1-2
D gene: .

CDR3 protein: CATETSGRATGELFF
CDR3 DNA: TGTGCCACCGAGACTAGCGGGAGAGCAACCGGGGAGCTGTTTTTT
clone size: .
V gene: TRBV24-1
J gene: TRBJ2-2
D gene: TRBD2

CDR3 protein: CASSFGPDRDHRPQHF
CDR3 DNA: TGTGCCAGCAGTTTCGGCCCCGACAGGGACCATCGGCCCCAGCATTTT
clone size: .
V gene: TRBV27
J gene: TRBJ1-5
D gene: TRBD1

CDR3 protein: CSERAEGYEQYF
CDR3 DNA: TGCAGTGAAAGAGCGGAGGGGTACGAGCAGTACTTC
clone size: many
V gene: TRBV20-1
J gene: TRBJ2-7
D gene: .

CDR3 protein: CASSSGQGGYNEQFF
CDR3 DNA: TGCGCCAGCAGCTCGGGACAGGGGGGATACAATGAGCAGTTCTTC
clone size: many
V gene: TRBV5-1
J gene: TRBJ2-1
D gene: TRBD1

CDR3 protein: CASSPGTGSYEQYF
CDR3 DNA: TGTGCCAGTAGCCCCGGGACAGGATCCTACGAGCAGTACTTC
clone size: few
V gene: TRBV19
J gene: TRBJ2-7
D gene: TRBD1

CDR3 protein: CASTPTGTGNTIYF
CDR3 DNA: TGTGCCAGCACCCCGACAGGGACTGGAAACACCATATATTTT
clone size: many
V gene: TRBV25-1
J gene: TRBJ1-3
D gene: TRBD1

CDR3 protein: CSVSDTYTGELFF
CDR3 DNA: TGCAGCGTTTCAGACACTTACACCGGGGAGCTGTTTTTT
clone size: .
V gene: TRBV20-1
J gene: TRBJ2-2
D gene: .